Each of the 17 T cell receptor beta chains below was sequenced from the same sample in a study of T cell responses to AZD1222 COVID-19 vaccine. Only in-frame clones appear in the TCRdb table, and some are missing; sequencing was by immunoSEQ multiplex PCR. The sample includes 100,000 or so clones, more than 75% of them seen just once. This material consisted of peripheral blood, taken on day 0 of AZD1222 vaccination. The source is an adult in good health.

The chain carries TRBV24-1 and TRBJ2-3; 7 positions agree with TRBD1. The CDR3 sequence is 14 residues long. Germline trimming cut 4 bases from V and 1 base from J; bases unmatched to any gene: 1. Germline CDR1 and CDR2: KGHDR and SFDVKD. DNA of the CDR3: TGTGCCACCAGTGACGGGACAGGCACAGATACGCAGTATTTT. Protein sequence: CATSDGTGTDTQYF.

This chain uses TRBV9 with TRBJ2-7; D unclear. The CDR3 loop spans 15 amino acids. Trimming cost V 0 bases and J 2 bases, with 12 bases left between them. Germline V lookup: CDR1 SGDLS, CDR2 YYNGEE. The CDR3 reads CASSVEPQDTYEQYF. CDR3 bases: TGTGCCAGCAGCGTAGAGCCCCAGGATACCTACGAGCAGTACTTC.

This clone appeared once. V gene TRBV2 combines with J gene TRBJ1-2; D unresolved. Germline V gives CDR1 SNHLY, CDR2 FYNNEI. The CDR3 is 11 residues long. V lost 7 bases and J 4 bases, leaving 7 bases between the germline ends. CDR3 coding DNA: TGTGCCAGCACGGTTATCTATGGCTACACCTTC. Its translation is CASTVIYGYTF.

The rearrangement uses TRBV19 and TRBJ1-2; D unclear. Germline V lookup: CDR1 LNHDA, CDR2 SQIVND (reference sequence). The CDR3 totals 14 residues. V lost 10 bases and J 1 base, leaving 16 bases between the germline ends. The CDR3 loop reads CATSLSVFNYGYTF. CDR3 in DNA: TGTGCCACCTCCCTCTCGGTATTTAACTATGGCTACACCTTC.

The chain joins TRBV2 to TRBJ1-2; D uncertain. Germline loops: CDR1 SNHLY, CDR2 FYNNEI. Trimming cost V 6 bases and J 1 base, with 12 bases left between them. The CDR3 is 14 residues long. CDR3 region: CASRGGPVNYGYTF. The CDR3 region has the DNA TGTGCCAGCAGGGGCGGGCCCGTTAACTATGGCTACACCTTC.

The chain uses TRBV4-3 and TRBJ1-2; TRBD1 agrees at 7 bases. Trimming took 7 bases from V and 8 from J; bases not matched to a gene: 7. This CDR3 contains 12 residues. CDR1 is LGHNA and CDR2 is YSLEER in the germline V gene. The chain's CDR3 is CASTSGGAGYTF. The DNA of the CDR3 is TGCGCCAGCACCTCAGGGGGGGCAGGCTACACCTTC.

This clone was observed once. V gene TRBV5-1 combines with J gene TRBJ1-3; D is undetermined. This CDR3 has 13 amino acids. Trimming pared 0 bases from V and 4 bases from J, leaving 5 bases between. CDR1 is SGHRS and CDR2 is YFSETQ in the germline V gene. The CDR3 DNA reads TGCGCCAGCAGCTTGGGTGGCGGAAACACCATATATTTT. Protein product: CASSLGGGNTIYF.

The J gene is TRBJ2-3, the V gene TRBV11-1; D gene uncertain. From germline, CDR1 is SGHAT and CDR2 FQDESV (reference sequence). V was shortened by 5 bases and J by 2 bases, with 14 bases between the two germline ends. This CDR3 is 15 amino acids long. The CDR3 nucleotides are TGTGCCAGCAGCCCCAGGAATTCCCCCACAGATACGCAGTATTTT. Its translation: CASSPRNSPTDTQYF. The full variable domain, with the rest looked up from reference TRBV11-1 and TRBJ2-3, is EAEVAQSPRYKITEKSQAVAFWCDPISGHATLYWYRQILGQGPELLVQFQDESVVDDSQLPKDRFSAERLKGVDSTLKIQPAELGDSAMYLCASSPRNSPTDTQYFGPGTRLTVL.

This chain uses TRBV6-5 with TRBJ1-5, with D possibly matching TRBD1 (6 bases). Germline loops: CDR1 MNHEY, CDR2 SVGAGI. The CDR3 sequence is 14 residues long. With 6 bases removed from V and 6 bases from J, the gap between germline ends came to 15 bases. The CDR3 loop is CASSPNRDRQPQHF. The CDR3, as DNA: TGTGCCAGCAGCCCCAACAGGGATCGTCAGCCCCAGCATTTT.

The CDR3 is CASSLTAYGYTF. CDR3 bases: TGTGCCAGCAGTTTGACAGCCTATGGCTACACCTTC. This chain connects TRBV12-3 or TRBV12-4 to TRBJ1-2; a possible D gene is TRBD1 (5 bases). This CDR3 contains 12 residues. Trimming removed 3 bases at V and 4 bases at J, with 6 bases between.

J is TRBJ1-4 and V is TRBV3-1 (or the pseudogene TRBV3-2); 7 bases line up with TRBD1. The length of the CDR3 is 12 residues. Per the germline V gene, CDR1 is LGHDT and CDR2 is YNNKEL (reference sequence). J was trimmed by 4 bases and V by 10 bases; bases with no gene match: 3. CDR3 region: CATRQGNEKLFF. The CDR3 DNA reads TGTGCCACAAGACAGGGTAATGAAAAACTGTTTTTT.

The chain links TRBV10-2 to TRBJ2-5; D remains ambiguous. This CDR3 is 12 amino acids long. Trimming removed 4 bases from V and 1 base from J, with 4 bases in between. In germline, CDR1 is WSHSY, CDR2 SAAADI. The CDR3: CASSVGQETQYF. Here the CDR3 DNA reads TGCGCCAGCAGTGTGGGCCAAGAGACCCAGTACTTC.

The rearrangement joins TRBV5-4 to TRBJ2-2; 9 nucleotides match TRBD1. The CDR3 runs 15 residues. Germline lookup yields CDR1 SGHNT and CDR2 YYREEE (reference sequence). Germline trimming cut 5 bases from V and 6 bases from J; bases unmatched to any gene: 8. The CDR3 loop reads CASRTGGALSGELFF. The CDR3 coding sequence is TGTGCCAGCAGAACAGGGGGCGCGCTCTCCGGGGAGCTGTTTTTT.

This clone was seen only once. The CDR3 DNA reads as TGTGCCAGCAGTGCCGGGCAGGGAGGGTACAATGAGCAGTTCTTC. Translating gives CASSAGQGGYNEQFF. The V call is TRBV6-4, the J call TRBJ2-1; 7 nucleotides line up with TRBD2. The CDR3 contains 15 residues. The V gene's germline CDR1 is MRHNA and CDR2 SNTAGT. V shed 4 bases and J 4 bases; nucleotides not matched to a gene: 7.

This clone has only a few counts. The J gene is TRBJ1-5, the V gene TRBV28, with TRBD1 matching over 8 bases. Unmatched junction bases numbered 7, after V lost 3 bases and J lost 6 bases. The germline V gene has CDR1 MDHEN and CDR2 SYDVKM. The CDR3 is 15 residues long. The CDR3 DNA reads TGTGCCAGCAGTTTGGGGCAGGGGGCCTTTCAGCCCCAGCATTTT. Its protein product is CASSLGQGAFQPQHF.

The chain has TRBV6-2 or TRBV6-3 and TRBJ2-7, with unresolved D. The CDR3 has 12 residues. Germline CDR1 MNHEY, CDR2 SVGEGT. Trimming cost V 2 bases and J 5 bases, with 7 bases left between them. The CDR3 DNA reads TGTGCCAGCAGTTACACTCGTCACGAGCAGTACTTC. Its protein is CASSYTRHEQYF.

The chain recombines TRBV7-2 with TRBJ2-3; D is possibly TRBD1 (6 bases). This CDR3 region has 14 residues. V lost 4 bases, J lost 4 bases, and 12 bases lay in between. Germline lookup yields CDR1 SGHTA and CDR2 FQGNSA. The CDR3 region is CASSSGVLPDTQYF. CDR3 bases: TGTGCCAGCAGCTCAGGGGTCCTACCAGATACGCAGTATTTT.